This T cell receptor (beta chain) emerged from a study of OX40 agonist ivuxolimab in advanced cancers. Background on the study: An anti-OX40 (CD134) antibody with agonistic activity, ivuxolimab, was administered to patients. Enrolled patients in dose escalation had cancers that were hepatocellular carcinoma, melanoma, renal cell or head and neck cancer. A male proportion of about 86% was recorded, with mean age roughly 62 years and range roughly 20 to 85.

A single count supports this clone. Produced via immunoSEQ multiplex PCR; TCRdb's table is partial and in-frame only. Of 25,000 or so clones in the sample, approximately 77% were seen once. This clonotype was obtained from an adult with an advanced solid tumor such as melanoma, head and neck, liver or kidney cancer. The sample in question was CD4+ or CD8+ T cells sorted from blood, obtained in a trial of the OX40 agonist ivuxolimab.

Here the CDR3 reads CASSLVQETQYF. In nucleotides, the CDR3 is TGTGCCAGCAGCTTGGTACAAGAGACCCAGTACTTC. The gene calls are TRBV5-5 and TRBJ2-5; no reliable D call. Trimming left V 0 bases short and J 2 bases short, with 2 bases between. Germline CDR1 and CDR2: SGHKS and YYEKEE (reference sequence). The CDR3 contains 12 residues.